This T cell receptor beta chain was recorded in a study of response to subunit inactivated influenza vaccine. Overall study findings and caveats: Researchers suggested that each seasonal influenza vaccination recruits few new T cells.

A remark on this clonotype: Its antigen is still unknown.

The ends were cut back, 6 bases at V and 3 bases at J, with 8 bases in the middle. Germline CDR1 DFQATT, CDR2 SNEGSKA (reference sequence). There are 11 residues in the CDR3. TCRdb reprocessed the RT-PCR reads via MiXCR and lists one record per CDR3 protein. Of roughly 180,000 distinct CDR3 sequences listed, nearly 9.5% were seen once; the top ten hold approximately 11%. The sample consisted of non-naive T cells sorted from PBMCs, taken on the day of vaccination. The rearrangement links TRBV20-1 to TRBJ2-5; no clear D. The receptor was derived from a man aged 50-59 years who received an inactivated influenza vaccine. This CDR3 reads CSARAKETQYF. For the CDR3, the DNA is TGCAGTGCCCGGGCCAAAGAGACCCAGTACTTC.